The rows below give T cell receptor beta chains drawn from one sample of a study of shared clonotypes between healthy human individuals. The repertoire was sequenced with immunoSEQ multiplex PCR; TCRdb's copy has only in-frame clones and lacks some. This table holds over a million clones, roughly 96% found once. Input material: naive CD4+ T cells sorted from blood. These receptors all stem from a man aged 25 to 40 in good health. The CDR3 runs from the conserved cysteine through the conserved F or W. Fields, in order: J gene, V gene, clone size, D gene, CDR3 protein, CDR3 DNA. D genes are given only for firm matches. Expanded clones get a size class; other rows say once, few or many, or leave the size out.

TRBJ2-6,TRBV18,.,.,CASSPLLANSGANVLTF,TGTGCCAGCTCACCGCTGTTGGCAAACTCTGGGGCCAACGTCCTGACTTTC
TRBJ1-2,TRBV7-2,.,TRBD1,CASSLGRGKREYGYTF,TGTGCCAGCAGCTTGGGCAGGGGGAAGCGAGAGTATGGCTACACCTTC
TRBJ2-7,TRBV19,once,TRBD1,CASSIGTGGIYEQYF,TGTGCCAGTAGTATTGGGACAGGGGGCATCTACGAGCAGTACTTC
TRBJ2-5,TRBV27,.,.,CASSLAYTETQYF,TGTGCCAGCAGTTTAGCCTACACAGAGACCCAGTACTTC
TRBJ1-3,TRBV5-1,.,.,CASSEQGNTIYF,TGCGCCAGCAGCGAACAGGGAAACACCATATATTTT
TRBJ1-2,TRBV6-5,.,.,CASSYSRGENHGYTF,TGTGCCAGCAGTTACTCGAGAGGGGAAAACCATGGCTACACCTTC
TRBJ2-1,TRBV29-1,.,.,CSLRDPGFDEQFF,TGCAGCTTAAGGGACCCCGGTTTCGATGAGCAGTTCTTC
TRBJ1-4,TRBV2,.,TRBD1,CASSADRGFEKLFF,TGTGCCAGCAGCGCGGACAGGGGGTTTGAAAAACTGTTTTTT
TRBJ2-3,TRBV29-1,.,TRBD1,CSATFGQGATDTQYF,TGCAGCGCCACTTTCGGACAGGGGGCTACAGATACGCAGTATTTT
TRBJ2-1,TRBV7-9,.,.,CASSLSKGYYNEQFF,TGTGCCAGCAGCTTATCAAAGGGGTACTACAATGAGCAGTTCTTC
TRBJ2-6,TRBV27,.,.,CASSFSGANVLTF,TGTGCCAGCAGCTTCTCTGGGGCCAACGTCCTGACTTTC
TRBJ2-3,TRBV10-1,.,TRBD2,CASSPQVAGADTQYF,TGCGCCAGCAGTCCTCAGGTAGCGGGCGCAGATACGCAGTATTTT
TRBJ1-1,TRBV5-4,.,.,CASSLEEGRNTEAFF,TGTGCCAGCAGCTTGGAGGAAGGGAGGAACACTGAAGCTTTCTTT
TRBJ2-5,TRBV5-1,once,TRBD1,CASSRGTGEETQYF,TGCGCCAGCAGCCGGGGGACAGGGGAAGAGACCCAGTACTTC
TRBJ2-6,TRBV28,.,.,CASSSPTSGRNVLTF,TGTGCCAGCAGCTCCCCAACGAGCGGGCGAAACGTCCTGACTTTC
TRBJ2-3,TRBV6-6,.,.,CASSYSMGADTQYF,TGTGCCAGCAGTTACTCGATGGGGGCAGATACGCAGTATTTT
TRBJ2-1,TRBV7-9,.,.,CASSRYREQHEQFF,TGTGCCAGCAGTCGATACCGGGAGCAGCATGAGCAGTTCTTC
TRBJ1-1,TRBV28,.,.,CASSSPPNTEAFF,TGTGCCAGCAGTTCCCCCCCGAACACTGAAGCTTTCTTT
TRBJ2-2,TRBV15,.,.,CATRRTGTGELFF,TGTGCCACCAGAAGGACGGGAACCGGGGAGCTGTTTTTT
TRBJ2-2,TRBV7-8,.,TRBD2,CASSLVWVFSGSDTGELFF,TGTGCCAGCAGCTTAGTCTGGGTTTTTAGCGGGAGTGACACCGGGGAGCTGTTTTTT
TRBJ1-5,TRBV15,.,.,CATSTGLIWPQHF,TGTGCCACCAGCACCGGACTCATCTGGCCCCAGCATTTT
TRBJ2-1,TRBV9,once,.,CASSVGGVSEQFF,TGTGCCAGCAGCGTAGGAGGAGTGAGTGAGCAGTTCTTC
TRBJ1-2,TRBV5-1,.,TRBD1,CASSSFSGGGDGYTF,TGCGCCAGCAGCTCATTTTCAGGGGGCGGGGATGGCTACACCTTC
TRBJ2-5,TRBV6-1,.,.,CASSSGVETQYF,TGTGCCAGCAGTTCAGGGGTTGAGACCCAGTACTTC
TRBJ1-3,TRBV5-1,.,TRBD1,CASSLGPTGAGYTIYF,TGCGCCAGCAGCTTGGGACCGACAGGGGCTGGATACACCATATATTTT
TRBJ2-1,TRBV18,.,.,CASSPPGVSSGGEQFF,TGTGCCAGCTCACCACCGGGAGTCAGCTCAGGCGGTGAGCAGTTCTTC
TRBJ2-2,TRBV5-4,.,TRBD2,CASSTSGSSNTGELFF,TGTGCCAGCAGTACTAGCGGGAGTTCGAACACCGGGGAGCTGTTTTTT
TRBJ2-2,TRBV5-1,.,TRBD2,CASSYTGGSGELFF,TGCGCCAGCAGCTACACGGGGGGGTCCGGGGAGCTGTTTTTT
TRBJ2-7,TRBV28,.,.,CASSLTGDEQYF,TGTGCCAGCAGTTTGACCGGGGACGAGCAGTACTTC
TRBJ2-2,TRBV27,once,.,CASRTSAASNTGELFF,TGTGCCAGCCGAACATCCGCGGCGTCGAACACCGGGGAGCTGTTTTTT
TRBJ2-7,TRBV7-8,.,.,CASSLVLEQYF,TGTGCCAGCAGCTTAGTCCTCGAGCAGTACTTC
TRBJ1-4,TRBV18,once,.,CASSLQGFVEKLFF,TGTGCCAGCTCACTCCAGGGTTTTGTTGAAAAACTGTTTTTT
TRBJ2-7,TRBV11-2,.,TRBD2,CASSLALTRGRAGYEQYF,TGTGCCAGCAGCTTAGCCCTCACTCGCGGGAGGGCCGGGTACGAGCAGTACTTC
TRBJ2-5,TRBV6-5,.,TRBD1,CASSGTVQETQYF,TGTGCCAGCAGTGGGACAGTACAAGAGACCCAGTACTTC
TRBJ2-4,TRBV2,.,TRBD2,CASSETSGRENIQYF,TGTGCCAGCAGTGAAACTAGCGGGAGGGAGAACATTCAGTACTTC
TRBJ1-2,TRBV13,.,TRBD1,CASSSHRGHNYGYTF,TGTGCCAGCAGCTCCCACAGGGGGCATAACTATGGCTACACCTTC
TRBJ2-7,TRBV18,.,.,CASSRSGIPHEQYF,TGTGCCAGCTCACGGTCAGGGATACCCCACGAGCAGTACTTC
TRBJ1-1,TRBV7-9,.,.,CATALGTSNTEAFF,TGTGCCACCGCCCTGGGGACCTCTAACACTGAAGCTTTCTTT
TRBJ2-7,TRBV19,.,TRBD2,CASSITHLAGNYEQYF,TGTGCCAGTAGTATTACTCACCTAGCGGGGAACTACGAGCAGTACTTC
TRBJ2-1,TRBV9,.,TRBD2,CASSVSGRLDNEQFF,TGTGCCAGCAGCGTTAGCGGGAGGCTCGACAATGAGCAGTTCTTC
TRBJ2-6,TRBV15,.,TRBD2,CATSREGSGRPGANVLTF,TGTGCCACCAGCAGAGAAGGTAGCGGGAGGCCTGGGGCCAACGTCCTGACTTTC
TRBJ2-6,TRBV5-1,once,TRBD1,CASSSTFRGQGANVLTF,TGCGCCAGCAGCTCTACGTTCAGGGGGCAAGGGGCCAACGTCCTGACTTTC
TRBJ2-5,TRBV2,.,.,CASRFSGETQYF,TGTGCCAGCAGATTCAGTGGAGAGACCCAGTACTTC
TRBJ2-7,TRBV10-3,.,.,CATTRGSVYGEQYF,TGTGCCACCACCCGCGGATCGGTTTACGGCGAGCAGTACTTC
TRBJ1-5,TRBV30,.,.,CASRTAGGNQPQHF,TGTGCCTCAAGGACAGCTGGGGGAAATCAGCCCCAGCATTTT
TRBJ1-1,TRBV5-4,.,TRBD1,CASSPGGNTEAFF,TGTGCCAGCAGCCCAGGGGGTAACACTGAAGCTTTCTTT
TRBJ2-7,TRBV29-1,.,.,CSVEGGRGSSYEQYF,TGCAGCGTTGAGGGGGGCCGGGGTAGCTCCTACGAGCAGTACTTC
TRBJ1-2,TRBV30,.,.,CAWSVGLGYGYTF,TGTGCCTGGAGCGTTGGGCTCGGTTATGGCTACACCTTC
TRBJ2-1,TRBV29-1,.,.,CSVEEGKQFF,TGCAGCGTTGAAGAGGGCAAGCAGTTCTTC
TRBJ1-2,TRBV30,.,.,CAWSVRSGDGYTF,TGTGCCTGGAGTGTAAGGTCAGGGGATGGCTACACCTTC
TRBJ1-2,TRBV19,.,.,CASSIQDNNYGYTF,TGTGCCAGTAGTATTCAAGACAATAACTATGGCTACACCTTC
TRBJ2-2,TRBV30,.,TRBD2,CAWLGLAGGPGELFF,TGTGCCTGGTTGGGACTAGCGGGAGGGCCCGGGGAGCTGTTTTTT
TRBJ1-4,TRBV14,.,.,CASSPLGNEKLFF,TGTGCCAGCAGCCCCTTGGGTAATGAAAAACTGTTTTTT
TRBJ2-5,TRBV28,.,.,CASSLSGRETQYF,TGTGCCAGCAGTTTATCCGGCCGGGAGACCCAGTACTTC